This passage covers 4 T cell receptor beta chains from one sample sequenced in a study of CD8 T cells in ankylosing spondylitis. TCRdb reprocessed the 5' RACE reads via MiXCR and lists one record per CDR3 protein. This table holds 300,000 to 350,000 distinct CDR3 sequences, 11% found once. Sequencing was done on a sample of blood, either unsorted or a sorted T cell fraction (not recorded which). The receptors were gathered from a female donor with ankylosing spondylitis or in good health (not recorded which).

As for this clonotype: A read error is possible here, since a much larger clone lies one base away. J is TRBJ2-4 and V is TRBV3-1; D not certain. The CDR3 consists of 12 residues. CDR1 is LGHDT and CDR2 is YNNKEL in the germline V gene (reference sequence). Trimming shortened V by 3 bases and J by 5 bases, and 5 bases separated the two germline ends. The CDR3 nucleotides are TGTGCCAGCAGCCAGGCGGAAAACATTCAGTACTTC. Protein product: CASSQAENIQYF.

The chain links TRBV18 to TRBJ1-1, with a weak D call TRBD1 (5 bases). Trimming took 4 bases from V and 1 from J, leaving 13 bases between them. Germline V gives CDR1 KGHSH, CDR2 LQKENI. The CDR3 is 15 residues long. The CDR3 nucleotides are TGTGCCAGCTCACTTGGGACTCCTAAGAACACTGAAGCTTTCTTT. It is translated as CASSLGTPKNTEAFF.

The gene calls are TRBV14 and TRBJ2-7; 9 positions agree with TRBD1. Per the germline V gene, CDR1 is SGHDN and CDR2 is FVKESK. The junction had 11 bases not matched to a gene; V was cut back by 1 base and J by 7 bases. The CDR3 runs 16 residues. The CDR3 is CASSQGTRTGEREQYF. DNA for the CDR3: TGTGCCAGCAGCCAAGGCACCCGGACAGGGGAGCGGGAGCAGTACTTC.

This clonotype appeared many times. The chain joins TRBV7-9 to TRBJ2-3; 10 positions match TRBD2. Trimming at V came to 2 bases and at J to 7 bases, leaving 9 bases not matched to a gene. The length of the CDR3 is 16 residues. Germline V gene lookup returns CDR1 SEHNR and CDR2 FQNEAQ (reference sequence). DNA for the CDR3: TGTGCCAGCAGCTTACTCAGCGGGGGGGCCTCGAATACGCAGTATTTT. This codes for CASSLLSGGASNTQYF.